This T cell receptor (beta chain) was documented in a study of regulatory T cells in long-lasting Graves disease. Study outcomes and limitations: Segments TRBV28, TRBJ1-2 and TRBJ2-5 showed preferential usage in persistent disease.

There are many counts of this clonotype. What it binds is unknown. With iRepertoire HTBI primers and Arm-PCR of CDR3 regions, TCR beta libraries were built. TCRdb ran MiXCR on the multiplex PCR reads and lists one entry per CDR3 protein. The sample has 350,000 to 450,000 distinct CDR3 sequences; approximately 16% are singletons. The sample's time point: newly diagnosed GD, antithyroid drugs for less than 3 months. PBMCs provided the RNA from which the TCR library was made. Collection of peripheral blood (around 10 milliliters) was done using EDTA tubes. This CDR3 has 12 amino acids. Trimming removed 2 bases from V and 0 bases from J, with 1 base in between. Germline-derived CDR1 and CDR2 are SGHAT and FQNNGV. These data were likewise used in another study, on T cells in Graves' hyperthyroidism and ophthalmopathy. As that study records: Participants, patients aged 18 to 65, had newly diagnosed hyperthyroidism with a duration under 2 months.

The V and J genes are TRBV11-2 and TRBJ2-5, with no clear D. The sequencing used peripheral blood mononuclear cells (PBMCs), collected at new diagnosis, from a patient treated with antithyroid drugs. The receptor was derived from a middle-aged man with Graves disease. CDR3 in DNA: TGTGCCAGCAGCTTAAACCAAGAGACCCAGTACTTC. Its translation is CASSLNQETQYF.